Below, one T cell receptor (beta chain) is given with its context. Germline V CDR1 and CDR2: SGHRS, YFSETQ. This CDR3 has 15 amino acids. The V gene end was trimmed by 0 bases and the J gene end by 1 base; junction bases not matched to a gene: 0. The data were taken from a study of blood T cell repertoires in COVID-19. Study-wide background: Sites across the United States, Italy and Spain contributed samples from acute and convalescent COVID-19.

Clones were read by immunoSEQ multiplex PCR, and TCRdb kept only the in-frame ones, dropping some. The data contain tens of thousands of clones, 75% to 85% of them singletons. The J gene is TRBJ1-1, the V gene TRBV5-1; 10 nucleotides match TRBD1. This sequence was found in a human donor with acute or convalescent COVID-19. The donor label of this sample is uncertain. Input material: peripheral blood. The CDR3 is CASSLGDRGNTEAFF. As DNA, the CDR3 is TGCGCCAGCAGCTTGGGGGACAGGGGGAACACTGAAGCTTTCTTT. The full variable domain, with the rest looked up from reference TRBV5-1 and TRBJ1-1, is KAGVTQTPRYLIKTRGQQVTLSCSPISGHRSVSWYQQTPGQGLQFLFEYFSETQRNKGNFPGRFSGRQFSNSRSEMNVSTLELGDSALYLCASSLGDRGNTEAFFGQGTRLTVV.